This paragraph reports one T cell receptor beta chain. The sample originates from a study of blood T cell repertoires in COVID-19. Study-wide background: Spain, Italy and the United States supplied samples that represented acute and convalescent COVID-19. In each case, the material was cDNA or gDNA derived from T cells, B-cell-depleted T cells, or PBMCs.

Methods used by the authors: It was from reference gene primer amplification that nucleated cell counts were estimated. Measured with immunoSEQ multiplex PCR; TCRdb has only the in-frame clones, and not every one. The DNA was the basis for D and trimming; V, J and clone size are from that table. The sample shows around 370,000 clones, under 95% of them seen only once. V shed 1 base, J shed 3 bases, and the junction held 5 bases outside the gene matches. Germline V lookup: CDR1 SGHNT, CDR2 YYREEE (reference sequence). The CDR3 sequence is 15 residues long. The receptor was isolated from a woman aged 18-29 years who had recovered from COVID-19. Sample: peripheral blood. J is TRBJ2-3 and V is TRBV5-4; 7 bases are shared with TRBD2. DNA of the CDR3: TGTGCCAGCAGCTTGTATGCTAGCGGTACAGATACGCAGTATTTT. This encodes CASSLYASGTDTQYF.